This TCR beta chain was profiled in a study of blood T cell repertoires in COVID-19. On the study more broadly: Acute and convalescent COVID-19 samples came from the United States, Italy and Spain. From T cells, B-cell-depleted T cells, or PBMCs came the material, which was cDNA or gDNA.

Germline V gives CDR1 SGDLS, CDR2 YYNGEE. CDR3 length: 18 residues. V gave up 0 bases and J gave up 3 bases; unmatched junction bases: 11. Authors' processing steps: Estimation of nucleated cell counts was performed using reference gene primer amplification. TCRdb keeps only in-frame clones here, not all; method: immunoSEQ multiplex PCR. Clone size and the V and J calls come from that table; the DNA yielded D and trimming. The sample includes approximately 49,000 clones, about four fifths of them seen just once. The TCR comes from a woman aged 55 to 70 with acute or convalescent COVID-19. The V gene is TRBV9, the J gene TRBJ2-7; the match to TRBD2 covers 11 bases. The sample was peripheral blood. The CDR3 nucleotides read TGTGCCAGCAGCGTAGTTCGTGGGACTAGCGGAGTTTACTACGAGCAGTACTTC. It translates to CASSVVRGTSGVYYEQYF. The full variable domain, in which reference TRBV9 and TRBJ2-7 provide the parts outside the CDR3, is DSGVTQTPKHLITATGQRVTLRCSPRSGDLSVYWYQQSLDQGLQFLIQYYNGEERAKGNILERFSAQQFPDLHSELNLSSLELGDSALYFCASSVVRGTSGVYYEQYFGPGTRLTVT.